The entry below describes one TCR beta chain. Its antigen is unknown. The record originates from a study of monozygotic twins with cystic fibrosis. Study results and caveats: Monozygotic CF twins shared more identical nucleotide clonotypes than unrelated patients. J usage was most co-twin-similar in 8 of 16 pairs, V in 13.

Here immunoSEQ multiplex PCR was the method, and the copy in TCRdb shows in-frame clones only, minus some. The sample holds around 34,000 clones, more than 55% seen once. Trimming left V 7 bases short and J 0 bases short, with 23 bases between. Germline V CDR1 and CDR2: SGHRS, YFSETQ. The CDR3 has 18 amino acids. The chain couples TRBV5-1 to TRBJ2-4, with a possible D match to TRBD2 (6 bases). The source material was blood. The clonotype was recovered from a girl between 5 and 17 years old with cystic fibrosis. CDR3 nucleotides: TGCGCCAGCGGAAAGGAGGGAAAGCTATTCACAGCCAAAAACATTCAGTACTTC. It specifies CASGKEGKLFTAKNIQYF.